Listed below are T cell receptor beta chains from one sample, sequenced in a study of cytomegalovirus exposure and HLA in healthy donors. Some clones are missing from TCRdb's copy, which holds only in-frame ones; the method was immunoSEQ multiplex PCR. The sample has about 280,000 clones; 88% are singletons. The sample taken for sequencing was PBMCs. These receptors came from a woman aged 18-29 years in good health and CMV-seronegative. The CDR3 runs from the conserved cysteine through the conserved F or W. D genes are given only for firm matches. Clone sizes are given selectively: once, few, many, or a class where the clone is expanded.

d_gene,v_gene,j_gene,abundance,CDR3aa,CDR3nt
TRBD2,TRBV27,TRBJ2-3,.,CASREVGGASDTQYF,TGTGCCAGCAGGGAGGTGGGAGGGGCATCAGATACGCAGTATTTT
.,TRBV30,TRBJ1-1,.,CAWSATGVGEAFF,TGTGCCTGGAGTGCCACGGGGGTAGGGGAAGCTTTCTTT
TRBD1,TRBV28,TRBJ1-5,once,CASRPEQGGATNNQPQHF,TGTGCCAGCAGACCCGAACAGGGGGGGGCAACGAACAATCAGCCCCAGCATTTT
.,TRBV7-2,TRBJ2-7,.,CASSLVGGSYEQYF,TGTGCCAGCAGCTTAGTAGGGGGCTCCTACGAGCAGTACTTC
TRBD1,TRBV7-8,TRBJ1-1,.,CASSNDRGRGNTEAFF,TGTGCCAGCAGCAACGACAGGGGGCGAGGGAACACTGAAGCTTTCTTT
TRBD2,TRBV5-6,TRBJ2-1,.,CASSLVAGGNNEQFF,TGTGCCAGCAGCTTGGTTGCGGGAGGGAACAATGAGCAGTTCTTC
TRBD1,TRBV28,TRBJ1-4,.,CASSSGGTGDDRKLFF,TGTGCCAGCAGTTCCGGAGGGACAGGGGATGACCGAAAACTGTTTTTT
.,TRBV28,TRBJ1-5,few,CASSLKGPSDQPQHF,TGTGCCAGCAGTTTGAAGGGGCCTAGCGATCAGCCCCAGCATTTT
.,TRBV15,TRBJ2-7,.,CATSRDPGRYEQYF,TGTGCCACCAGCAGAGATCCCGGTCGCTACGAGCAGTACTTC
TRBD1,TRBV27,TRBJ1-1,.,CASSSTGYTEAFF,TGTGCCAGCAGTTCGACAGGGTACACTGAAGCTTTCTTT
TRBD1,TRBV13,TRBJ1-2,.,CASSPSGGTGYGYTF,TGTGCCAGCAGCCCCAGTGGGGGGACAGGCTATGGCTACACCTTC
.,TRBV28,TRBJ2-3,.,CASSRTGTGTDTQYF,TGTGCCAGCAGTAGGACGGGAACAGGCACAGATACGCAGTATTTT
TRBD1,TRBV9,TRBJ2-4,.,CASSVGDRAKNIQYF,TGTGCCAGCAGCGTAGGGGACAGAGCCAAAAACATTCAGTACTTC
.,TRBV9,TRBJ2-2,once,CASSVGGGTGELFF,TGTGCCAGCAGCGTGGGAGGAGGCACCGGGGAGCTGTTTTTT